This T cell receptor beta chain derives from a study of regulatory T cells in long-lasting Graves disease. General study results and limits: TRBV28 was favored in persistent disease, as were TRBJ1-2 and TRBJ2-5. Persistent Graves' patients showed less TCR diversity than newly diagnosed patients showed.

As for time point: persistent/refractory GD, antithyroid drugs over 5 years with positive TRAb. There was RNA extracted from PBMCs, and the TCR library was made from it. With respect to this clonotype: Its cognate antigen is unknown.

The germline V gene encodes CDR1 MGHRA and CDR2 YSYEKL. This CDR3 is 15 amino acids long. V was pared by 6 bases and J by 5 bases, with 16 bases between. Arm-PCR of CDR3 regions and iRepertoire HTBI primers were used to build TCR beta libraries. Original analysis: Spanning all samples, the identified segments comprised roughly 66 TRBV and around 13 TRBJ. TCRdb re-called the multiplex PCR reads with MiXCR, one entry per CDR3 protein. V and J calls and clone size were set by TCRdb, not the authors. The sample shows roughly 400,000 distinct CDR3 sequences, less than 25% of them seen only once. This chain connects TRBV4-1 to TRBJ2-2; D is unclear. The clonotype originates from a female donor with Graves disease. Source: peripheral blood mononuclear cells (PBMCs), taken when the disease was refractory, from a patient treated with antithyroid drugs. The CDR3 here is CASRPRQAGTGELFF. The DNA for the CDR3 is TGCGCCAGCAGACCAAGACAAGCCGGAACCGGGGAGCTGTTTTTT.